This T cell receptor beta chain was profiled in a study of T-cell reconstitution after alpha-beta-depleted transplantation in children. The CDR3 contains 16 residues. The J segment lost 4 bases and the V segment lost 4 bases, leaving 11 bases of the junction unmatched. Germline CDR1 reads SGHTA; CDR2 reads FQGNSA. The TCRbeta library incorporated unique molecular identifiers. One entry per CDR3 protein results from TCRdb running MiXCR on the PCR reads. This table has hundreds of thousands of distinct CDR3 sequences, 16% appearing once. This clonotype was detected ten times or more. The J gene is TRBJ2-7, the V gene TRBV7-2; TRBD2 aligns across 9 bases. This sequence originates from a human donor who donated a stem cell graft to a child with acute myeloid leukemia. The starting material was PBMCs from the stem cell graft donor, obtained from the stem cell graft. CDR3 DNA: TGTGCCAGCAGCTCGCTCCCAGCGGGGGGAAGGTACGAGCAGTACTTC. Residues: CASSSLPAGGRYEQYF.